The 14 T cell receptor beta chains reported below all come from one sample, sequenced in a study of blood T cell repertoires in COVID-19. Clones were sequenced by immunoSEQ multiplex PCR, and TCRdb holds only the in-frame ones, with some missing. The sample has roughly 250,000 clones; more than 70% are singletons. Sequencing was carried out using PBMCs or T cells enriched from blood (not recorded which). The receptor set was obtained from a woman between 35 and 50 years old with acute COVID-19.

The chain is built from TRBV12-3 or TRBV12-4 and TRBJ1-2; 7 nucleotides line up with TRBD1. The trim removed 6 bases at V and 6 bases at J, leaving 7 bases unmatched. The CDR3 is 13 residues long. Written as DNA, the CDR3 is TGTGCCAGCAGCCAGACAGGGCGGGATGGCTACACCTTC. It yields the protein CASSQTGRDGYTF.

This clone was seen a handful of times. J is TRBJ2-1 and V is TRBV18, with 8 bases identical to TRBD1. The CDR3 sequence is 17 residues long. The V gene's germline CDR1 is KGHSH and CDR2 LQKENI. The J segment lost 2 bases and the V segment lost 2 bases, leaving 8 bases of the junction unmatched. CDR3 residues: CASSPITGTGPYNEQFF. DNA of the CDR3: TGTGCCAGCTCACCAATAACCGGGACAGGCCCCTACAATGAGCAGTTCTTC.

The sample holds a few counts of this clone. The V call is TRBV3-1 (or the pseudogene TRBV3-2), the J call TRBJ2-1, with a possible D match to TRBD1 (5 bases). V lost 0 bases and J 3 bases, leaving 9 bases between the germline ends. The length of the CDR3 is 15 residues. Germline V gives CDR1 LGHDT, CDR2 YNNKEL (reference sequence). CDR3 DNA: TGTGCCAGCAGCCAAGATGGGGCTGGCTACAATGAGCAGTTCTTC. Protein product: CASSQDGAGYNEQFF.

The chain couples TRBV5-4 to TRBJ2-7; 11 bases agree with TRBD2. After removal of 4 bases from V and 7 bases from J, the junction contained 13 bases not matched to a gene. Germline V CDR1 and CDR2: SGHNT, YYREEE (reference sequence). There are 16 residues in the CDR3. In DNA, the CDR3 is TGTGCCAGCAGCCTATTGATAGCGGGAGGGCCGGGGGAGCAGTACTTC. Amino acid sequence: CASSLLIAGGPGEQYF.

This clone was detected once. The chain is built from TRBV9 and TRBJ2-2, with D hard to call. V was trimmed by 1 base and J by 7 bases, leaving 5 bases between them. The germline V gene has CDR1 SGDLS and CDR2 YYNGEE. CDR3 length: 12 amino acids. CDR3 loop: CASSVRDGELFF. In DNA form, the CDR3 reads TGTGCCAGCAGCGTAAGAGACGGGGAGCTGTTTTTT.

The CDR3 DNA sequence: TGTGCCAGCTCACCTCCAGGGGAAGGTGGCTACACCTTC. It codes for CASSPPGEGGYTF. This chain uses TRBV18 with TRBJ1-2; a weak D match, TRBD1 (6 bases). Trimming pared 3 bases from V and 7 bases from J, leaving 12 bases between. Germline lookup yields CDR1 KGHSH and CDR2 LQKENI. This CDR3 comprises 13 residues. Variable domain in full (rest from reference TRBV18 and TRBJ1-2): NAGVMQNPRHLVRRRGQEARLRCSPMKGHSHVYWYRQLPEEGLKFMVYLQKENIIDESGMPKERFSAEFPKEGPSILRIQQVVRGDSAAYFCASSPPGEGGYTFGSGTRLTVV.

The rearrangement links TRBV27 to TRBJ1-1, with 10 nucleotides matching TRBD1. V was pared by 5 bases and J by 5 bases, with 5 bases of the junction left unmatched. This CDR3 is 14 amino acids long. Germline V gene data show CDR1 as MNHEY and CDR2 as SMNVEV (reference sequence). The CDR3 is CASSPTGGRTEAFF. In DNA form, the CDR3 reads TGTGCCAGCAGTCCGACAGGGGGCAGGACTGAAGCTTTCTTT.

The CDR3 reads CASSQDGTSGTDTQYF. DNA of the CDR3: TGCGCCAGCAGCCAAGATGGAACTAGCGGAACAGATACGCAGTATTTT. The chain combines TRBV4-3 with TRBJ2-3, with TRBD2 matching over 8 bases. Trimming cost V 0 bases and J 3 bases; bases outside gene matches: 5. Germline values: CDR1 LGHNA, CDR2 YSLEER. The CDR3 runs 16 residues.

This clone was counted a single time. V gene TRBV27 combines with J gene TRBJ2-1, with no clear D. This CDR3 comprises 15 residues. V lost 6 bases to trimming and J lost 3 bases, with 15 bases between them. CDR1 is MNHEY and CDR2 is SMNVEV in the germline V gene (reference sequence). The CDR3 DNA reads TGTGCCAGCAGGGCCTCCGGCGGAAACTACAATGAGCAGTTCTTC. Translated, it gives CASRASGGNYNEQFF.

The J gene is TRBJ1-1, the V gene TRBV23-1, with a tentative D call TRBD1 (5 bases). TRBV23-1 is known as an ORF, though its function is uncertain. Trimming removed 0 bases from V and 1 base from J, with 6 bases in between. The length of the CDR3 is 14 residues. The CDR3 coding sequence is TGCGCCAGCAGTCAATCGGGGCAGAACACTGAAGCTTTCTTT. Protein product: CASSQSGQNTEAFF.

The genes are TRBV29-1 and TRBJ2-7, with TRBD1 as a possible D gene (6 bases). The CDR3 is 12 amino acids. CDR1 is SQVTM and CDR2 is ANQGSEA in the germline V gene. V lost 6 bases and J lost 2, with 11 bases in between. The CDR3 coding sequence is TGCAGCGTGACAGGAGTCACCTACGAGCAGTACTTC. Protein sequence: CSVTGVTYEQYF.

The chain uses TRBV3-1 (or the pseudogene TRBV3-2) and TRBJ2-1, with 8 bases matching TRBD2. CDR3 length: 15 amino acids. V shed 4 bases, J shed 1 base, and the junction held 3 bases outside the gene matches. CDR1 and CDR2 (germline): LGHDT, YNNKEL (reference sequence). CDR3 nucleotide sequence: TGTGCCAGCAGCCTGCGGGGGGCGTCCTACAATGAGCAGTTCTTC. This translates into CASSLRGASYNEQFF.

The rearrangement links TRBV28 to TRBJ1-1, with 12 bases lining up with TRBD1. This CDR3 has 18 residues. The J segment lost 1 base and the V segment lost 3 bases, leaving 9 bases of the junction unmatched. Germline-derived CDR1 and CDR2 are MDHEN and SYDVKM. The CDR3 DNA follows: TGTGCCAGCAGTTTTTTGTTCGGGACAGGGGGCGAGAACACTGAAGCTTTCTTT. It specifies CASSFLFGTGGENTEAFF.

CDR3 nucleotides: TGCGCCAGCACCCATGGGCAGGGTCGAATTTTTTTTAACTATGGCTACACCTTC. It encodes CASTHGQGRIFFNYGYTF. This sequence joins TRBV23-1 and TRBJ1-2; TRBD1 might be the D (5 bases). TRBV23-1 is recorded as an ORF, its role being uncertain. The CDR3 is 18 residues long. V dropped 7 bases and J dropped 1 base, with 25 bases sitting between them.